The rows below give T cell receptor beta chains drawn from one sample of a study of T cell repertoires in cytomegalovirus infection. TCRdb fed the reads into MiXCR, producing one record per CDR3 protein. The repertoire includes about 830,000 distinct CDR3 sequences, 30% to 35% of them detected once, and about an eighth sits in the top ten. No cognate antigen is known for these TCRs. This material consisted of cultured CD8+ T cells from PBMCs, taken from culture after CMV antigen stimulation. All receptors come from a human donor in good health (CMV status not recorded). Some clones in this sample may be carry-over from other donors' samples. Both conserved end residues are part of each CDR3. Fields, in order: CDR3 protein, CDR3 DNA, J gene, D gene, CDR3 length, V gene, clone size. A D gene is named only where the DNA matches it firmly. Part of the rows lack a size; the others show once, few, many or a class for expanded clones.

CASSLGASYNSPLHF,TGTGCCAGCAGCTTAGGGGCGTCCTATAATTCACCCCTCCACTTT,TRBJ1-6,-,15,TRBV7-9,few
CATSDLSWGYNEQFF,TGTGCCACCAGTGACCTGAGTTGGGGTTACAATGAGCAGTTCTTC,TRBJ2-1,-,15,TRBV24-1,-
CASSSGGSEQFF,TGTGCCAGCAGCTCAGGGGGCTCTGAGCAGTTCTTC,TRBJ2-1,TRBD1,12,TRBV7-2,many
CASSSYTGGGYGYTF,TGTGCCAGCAGCTCCTATACAGGGGGCGGCTATGGCTACACCTTC,TRBJ1-2,TRBD1,15,TRBV7-6,-
CASSLSFGTGRPQHF,TGTGCCAGCAGTTTATCGTTCGGGACAGGTCGGCCCCAGCATTTT,TRBJ1-5,TRBD1,15,TRBV12-3/TRBV12-4,-
CATSTLGQKADIQYF,TGTGCCACCAGCACCCTCGGACAGAAAGCGGACATTCAGTACTTC,TRBJ2-4,-,15,TRBV15,few
CASSSSSYNSPLHF,TGTGCCAGCAGTAGCAGCTCCTATAATTCACCCCTCCACTTT,TRBJ1-6,-,14,TRBV6-1,many
CASSGPGQGAPMNTEAFF,TGTGCCAGTAGTGGACCGGGACAGGGGGCACCTATGAACACTGAAGCTTTCTTT,TRBJ1-1,TRBD1,18,TRBV19,few
CSARDLVAHGLGYGYTF,TGCAGTGCTAGAGATTTAGTCGCGCATGGTTTGGGGTATGGCTACACCTTC,TRBJ1-2,-,17,TRBV20-1,-
CASSSIAGAEGSEQFF,TGTGCCAGCAGCAGCATAGCGGGGGCCGAAGGTAGTGAGCAGTTCTTC,TRBJ2-1,TRBD2,16,TRBV7-6,few
CAIRTGLAGAGTQYF,TGTGCCATCAGGACCGGACTAGCGGGGGCGGGGACCCAGTACTTC,TRBJ2-5,TRBD2,15,TRBV10-3,few
CATGQGVVGYTF,TGTGCCACAGGACAGGGGGTAGTTGGCTACACCTTC,TRBJ1-2,TRBD1,12,TRBV2,-
CASTGTGGINGYTF,TGTGCCAGTACCGGGACAGGGGGGATCAATGGCTACACCTTC,TRBJ1-2,TRBD1,14,TRBV19,-
CSARKETGRGNTIYF,TGCAGTGCTCGCAAGGAGACGGGTCGGGGAAACACCATATATTTT,TRBJ1-3,-,15,TRBV20-1,many
CASAKKGVTGNNQPQHF,TGTGCCAGCGCGAAAAAGGGGGTGACAGGGAACAATCAGCCCCAGCATTTT,TRBJ1-5,TRBD1,17,TRBV18,-
CASSQDTAGGRYNEQFF,TGCGCCAGCAGCCAAGATACGGCGGGGGGGCGTTACAATGAGCAGTTCTTC,TRBJ2-1,TRBD2,17,TRBV4-1,-
CASSELGGGQGGYTF,TGTGCCAGCAGTGAATTGGGAGGGGGGCAGGGTGGCTACACCTTC,TRBJ1-2,-,15,TRBV25-1,-
CAIRLEGGYTF,TGTGCCATCAGGCTGGAGGGCGGCTACACCTTC,TRBJ1-2,-,11,TRBV10-3,-
CASKAGRITEAFF,TGTGCCAGCAAAGCAGGGCGTATCACTGAAGCTTTCTTT,TRBJ1-1,-,13,TRBV2,few
CASSSALGQPQHF,TGCGCCAGCAGCTCCGCCTTAGGTCAGCCCCAGCATTTT,TRBJ1-5,-,13,TRBV5-1,-
CSARLAGGAEQYF,TGCAGTGCTAGACTAGCGGGGGGGGCCGAGCAGTACTTC,TRBJ2-7,TRBD2,13,TRBV20-1,few
CASSHKWGHGGELFF,TGCGCCAGCAGCCATAAATGGGGTCATGGCGGGGAGCTGTTTTTT,TRBJ2-2,-,15,TRBV5-1,-
CASSIRTGELFF,TGTGCCAGTAGTATTCGGACCGGGGAGCTGTTTTTT,TRBJ2-2,-,12,TRBV19,few
CASSLGPGAQETQYF,TGTGCCAGCAGCTTAGGGCCGGGGGCCCAAGAGACCCAGTACTTC,TRBJ2-5,-,15,TRBV11-2,few
CASADRGQNQPQHF,TGTGCCAGCGCGGACAGGGGGCAAAATCAGCCCCAGCATTTT,TRBJ1-5,TRBD1,14,TRBV7-9,-
CASSTRDKRGNQPQHF,TGTGCCAGTAGTACCCGGGACAAGAGAGGTAATCAGCCCCAGCATTTT,TRBJ1-5,-,16,TRBV19,-
CASSQLAREQYF,TGTGCCAGCAGTCAACTAGCGCGGGAGCAGTACTTC,TRBJ2-7,TRBD2,12,TRBV6-6,-
CASSLTARGRETQYF,TGTGCCAGCAGCTTAACCGCGCGGGGAAGGGAGACCCAGTACTTC,TRBJ2-5,-,15,TRBV11-2,few
CASSPSWGSPLHF,TGTGCCAGCAGTCCTAGTTGGGGTTCACCCCTCCACTTT,TRBJ1-6,-,13,TRBV27,few
CASSFPRTDLNSGELFF,TGTGCCAGCAGTTTTCCACGGACGGATCTCAACTCCGGGGAGCTGTTTTTT,TRBJ2-2,-,17,TRBV28,-
CASSASGTENTEAFF,TGTGCCAGCAGCGCCTCCGGGACAGAGAACACTGAAGCTTTCTTT,TRBJ1-1,TRBD1,15,TRBV7-2,many
CASSEARTGEFDTDTQYF,TGTGCCAGCAGTGAAGCTCGGACAGGAGAGTTCGACACAGATACGCAGTATTTT,TRBJ2-3,TRBD1,18,TRBV2,few
CASSLGTWWGNEQFF,TGTGCCAGCAGCTTAGGCACCTGGTGGGGGAATGAGCAGTTCTTC,TRBJ2-1,-,15,TRBV5-4,many
CASSFGLPEAFF,TGTGCCAGCAGTTTCGGGCTCCCTGAAGCTTTCTTT,TRBJ1-1,-,12,TRBV7-9,many
CASSQMGQGAFYEQYF,TGTGCCAGCAGCCAAATGGGACAGGGGGCCTTCTACGAGCAGTACTTC,TRBJ2-7,TRBD1,16,TRBV3-1,-
CASRSRQGAKNIQYF,TGTGCCAGCCGATCCCGACAGGGCGCCAAAAACATTCAGTACTTC,TRBJ2-4,TRBD1,15,TRBV27,-
CASSQVGTVGNQPQHF,TGCGCCAGCAGCCAAGTGGGGACAGTTGGCAATCAGCCCCAGCATTTT,TRBJ1-5,TRBD1,16,TRBV4-1,-
CASSIVARTGVTTEAFF,TGTGCCAGTAGTATAGTCGCTAGGACAGGGGTGACCACTGAAGCTTTCTTT,TRBJ1-1,TRBD1,17,TRBV19,-
CASSLRGGVNQPQHF,TGTGCCAGCAGCCTACGAGGCGGAGTAAATCAGCCCCAGCATTTT,TRBJ1-5,-,15,TRBV6-2/TRBV6-3,few
CASSPRLAGGSKNIQYF,TGTGCCAGCAGCCCGAGACTAGCGGGGGGATCCAAAAACATTCAGTACTTC,TRBJ2-4,TRBD2,17,TRBV7-9,-
CASRGGRTSTDTQYF,TGTGCCAGCCGCGGGGGAAGAACTAGCACAGATACGCAGTATTTT,TRBJ2-3,TRBD2,15,TRBV2,-
CASSLGLAGGVNEQFF,TGTGCCAGCAGCTTGGGACTAGCGGGGGGGGTGAATGAGCAGTTCTTC,TRBJ2-1,TRBD2,16,TRBV5-4,few
CASSSGLAGRSYEQYF,TGTGCCAGCAGCTCCGGACTAGCGGGCCGTTCCTACGAGCAGTACTTC,TRBJ2-7,TRBD2,16,TRBV7-9,-
CASSPRLAGLPELETQYF,TGTGCCAGCAGTCCTCGACTAGCGGGCCTCCCGGAGCTGGAGACCCAGTACTTC,TRBJ2-5,TRBD2,18,TRBV6-2/TRBV6-3,-
CVSSLETGTNTEAFF,TGTGTCAGCAGTCTGGAGACAGGGACTAACACTGAAGCTTTCTTT,TRBJ1-1,TRBD1,15,TRBV6-5,-
CASRPNYRVNTEAFF,TGTGCCAGCAGGCCAAATTACAGGGTAAACACTGAAGCTTTCTTT,TRBJ1-1,-,15,TRBV7-9,many
CASSPVGLASNTEAFF,TGTGCCAGCAGCCCCGTGGGGTTGGCATCGAACACTGAAGCTTTCTTT,TRBJ1-1,-,16,TRBV6-2/TRBV6-3,-
CASSMDRGLNQPQHF,TGTGCCAGTAGTATGGACAGGGGGCTCAATCAGCCCCAGCATTTT,TRBJ1-5,TRBD1,15,TRBV19,few
CASSFGHEQFF,TGTGCCAGCAGCTTCGGGCATGAGCAGTTCTTC,TRBJ2-1,-,11,TRBV7-9,few
CASSQGTGTEKLFF,TGCGCCAGCAGCCAAGGGACAGGGACCGAAAAACTGTTTTTT,TRBJ1-4,TRBD1,14,TRBV4-1,-